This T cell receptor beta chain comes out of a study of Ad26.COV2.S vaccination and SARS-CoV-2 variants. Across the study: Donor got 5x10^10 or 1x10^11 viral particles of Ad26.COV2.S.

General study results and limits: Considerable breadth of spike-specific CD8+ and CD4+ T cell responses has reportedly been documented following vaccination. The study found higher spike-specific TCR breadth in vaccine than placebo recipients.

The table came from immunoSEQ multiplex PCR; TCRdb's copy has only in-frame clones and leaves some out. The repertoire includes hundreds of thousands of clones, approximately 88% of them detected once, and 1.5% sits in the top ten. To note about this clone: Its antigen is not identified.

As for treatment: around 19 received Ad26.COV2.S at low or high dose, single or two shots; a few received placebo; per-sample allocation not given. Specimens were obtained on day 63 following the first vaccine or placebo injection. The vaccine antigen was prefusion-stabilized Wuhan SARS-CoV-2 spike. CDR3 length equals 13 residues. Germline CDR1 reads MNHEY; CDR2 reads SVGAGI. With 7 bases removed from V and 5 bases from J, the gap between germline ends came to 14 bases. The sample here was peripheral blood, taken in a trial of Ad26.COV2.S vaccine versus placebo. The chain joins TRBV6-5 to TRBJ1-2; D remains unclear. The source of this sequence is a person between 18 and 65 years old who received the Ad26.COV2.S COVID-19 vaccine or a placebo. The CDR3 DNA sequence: TGTGCCAGCATGAGCGAGGGTTTTTATGGCTACACCTTC. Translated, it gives CASMSEGFYGYTF.